This T cell receptor (beta chain) is from a study of radiation and T cells in renal cell carcinoma. General study findings and limits: Baseline intratumoral clonotype presence is unknown without pretreatment biopsies.

Time point of the sample: blood 4 weeks post-SBRT, at nephrectomy. Sample treatment: 15 Gy SBRT to primary tumor, nephrectomy 4 weeks later. Nephrectomy followed 15 Gy stereotactic body radiation by 4 weeks. To note about this clone: Its target is not known.

Sequencing was performed with immunoSEQ multiplex PCR; in TCRdb, only in-frame clones are kept and a portion is missing. The sample contains tens of thousands of clones, 70% to 90% of which appear only once. Germline CDR1 is SGHAT and CDR2 is FQNNGV. The CDR3 runs 14 residues. With 4 bases removed from V and 1 base from J, the gap between germline ends came to 5 bases. Sequences were derived from blood, sampled from a patient whose treatment included radiotherapy and nephrectomy. J is TRBJ2-6 and V is TRBV11-2; maybe TRBD2 (5 bases). This sequence originates from a man aged 45 to 65 with renal cell carcinoma. CDR3 amino acids: CASSSGSGANVLTF. As DNA, the CDR3 is TGTGCCAGCAGCTCGGGATCTGGGGCCAACGTCCTGACTTTC.